Listed below are T cell receptor beta chains from one sample, sequenced in a study of blood T cell repertoires in COVID-19. Profiling relied on immunoSEQ multiplex PCR, and the TCRdb table lists in-frame clones only, not all of them. The table records 150,000 to 200,000 clones, about 81% of them present only once. Sequencing used peripheral blood. Receptors originate from a woman aged 55-69 years with COVID-19, enrolled during active disease. CDR3s include the opening cysteine and the closing phenylalanine or tryptophan. The D gene is left open where the match is weak. The size entry is marked missing in some rows and otherwise reads once, few, many or a size class.

V	size	D	J	DNA	CDR3
TRBV5-1	once	TRBD1	TRBJ1-4	TGCGCCAGCAGGCAGGGGGCTTGGGTTGAAAAACTGTTTTTT	CASRQGAWVEKLFF
TRBV5-6	few	-	TRBJ1-2	TGTGCCAGCAGCCCCACACGAGGGTTAGGGTTGAATGGCTACACCTTC	CASSPTRGLGLNGYTF
TRBV19	-	TRBD1	TRBJ1-1	TGTGCCAGTAGAATACCGGGACAGGCTGAAGCTTTCTTT	CASRIPGQAEAFF
TRBV10-3	-	TRBD2	TRBJ2-7	TGTGCCATCCGCGGCACTAGCGGGAGCGAAAGCTCCTACGAGCAGTACTTC	CAIRGTSGSESSYEQYF
TRBV19	-	-	TRBJ2-5	TGTGCCAGTAGCGCGGGACTTTTACAAGAGACCCAGTACTTC	CASSAGLLQETQYF
TRBV5-4	-	-	TRBJ2-7	TGTGCCAGCAGCTTAGGGAGGGACACCTACGAGCAGTACTTC	CASSLGRDTYEQYF
TRBV4-1	-	TRBD2	TRBJ2-7	TGCGCCAGCAGCCAGAGGACTAGCGCCTCCTACGAGCAGTACTTC	CASSQRTSASYEQYF
TRBV28	-	-	TRBJ1-6	TGTGCCAGCAGTTCGACTGGGGGCTCGGGTTCACCCCTCCACTTT	CASSSTGGSGSPLHF
TRBV30	once	TRBD2	TRBJ2-2	TGTGCCTGGAGTGTGGAGGGAGGGACGAACACCGGGGAGCTGTTTTTT	CAWSVEGGTNTGELFF
TRBV4-3	-	TRBD2	TRBJ2-7	TGCGCCAGCAGCCAAGGGGAGGGCCGCTACGAGCAGTACTTC	CASSQGEGRYEQYF
TRBV2	once	TRBD1	TRBJ2-3	TGTGCCAGCAGAGGAGACAGGGCCTGGGGGGATACGCAGTATTTT	CASRGDRAWGDTQYF
TRBV28	-	TRBD1	TRBJ1-4	TGTGCCAGCAGTTTCCTCCGGGACAGGGGTGAAAAACTGTTTTTT	CASSFLRDRGEKLFF
TRBV11-2	-	TRBD2	TRBJ2-2	TGTGCCAGCAGCGGCCGGACTAGGGACACCGGGGAGCTGTTTTTT	CASSGRTRDTGELFF
TRBV5-8	-	TRBD2	TRBJ2-7	TGTGCCAGCAGCCTGGACAGGGGGACTGGACTAGCGGGAGGGCCCTACGAGCAGTACTTC	CASSLDRGTGLAGGPYEQYF
TRBV27	-	-	TRBJ1-6	TGTGCCAGCAGGGAAGACTTCCACGGTAATTCACCCCTCCACTTT	CASREDFHGNSPLHF
TRBV19	-	TRBD1	TRBJ1-5	TGTGCCAGTAGTGGGCGACAGGGGCAAGCCAATCAGCCCCAGCATTTT	CASSGRQGQANQPQHF